These T cell receptor beta chains were read from a single sample in a study of T cells in Graves' hyperthyroidism and ophthalmopathy. Via MiXCR, TCRdb re-called the multiplex PCR reads, giving one row per CDR3 protein. The sample records more than 550,000 distinct CDR3 sequences, around 19% being singletons. The sample taken for sequencing was blood. The origin of the receptors is a woman aged 45 to 65 with Graves' hyperthyroidism that later progressed to Graves' ophthalmopathy. The CDR3 runs from the conserved cysteine through the conserved F or W. Fields, in order: D gene, clone size, V gene, J gene, CDR3 protein, CDR3 DNA. A D gene is named only where the DNA matches it firmly. Clone size, where shown, is once, few, many, or a class for clones that have expanded.

d_gene: NA; abundance: many; v_gene: TRBV20-1; j_gene: TRBJ1-5; CDR3aa: CSAREGGQPQHF; CDR3nt: TGCAGTGCTAGGGAGGGCGGTCAGCCCCAGCATTTT
d_gene: NA; abundance: few; v_gene: TRBV7-2; j_gene: TRBJ1-4; CDR3aa: CASSLDGETGTNEKLFF; CDR3nt: TGTGCCAGCAGCTTAGACGGGGAGACGGGAACTAATGAAAAACTGTTTTTT
d_gene: NA; abundance: many; v_gene: TRBV11-2; j_gene: TRBJ2-5; CDR3aa: CASSFAGRETQYF; CDR3nt: TGTGCCAGCAGCTTCGCAGGAAGAGAGACCCAGTACTTC
d_gene: NA; abundance: NA; v_gene: TRBV5-1; j_gene: TRBJ1-1; CDR3aa: CASRWGGSNTEAFF; CDR3nt: TGCGCCAGCAGGTGGGGCGGTTCGAACACTGAAGCTTTCTTT
d_gene: NA; abundance: NA; v_gene: TRBV14; j_gene: TRBJ2-1; CDR3aa: CASSQVIYEEQFF; CDR3nt: TGTGCCAGCAGCCAAGTTATTTATGAGGAGCAGTTCTTC
d_gene: NA; abundance: NA; v_gene: TRBV5-5; j_gene: TRBJ1-1; CDR3aa: CASSLSTAYHTEAFF; CDR3nt: TGTGCCAGCAGCTTGTCCACGGCATACCACACTGAAGCTTTCTTT
d_gene: NA; abundance: NA; v_gene: TRBV27; j_gene: TRBJ1-6; CDR3aa: CASSLTVTGNGSPLHF; CDR3nt: TGTGCCAGCAGTTTGACCGTCACAGGGAATGGGTCACCCCTCCACTTT
d_gene: NA; abundance: NA; v_gene: TRBV20-1; j_gene: TRBJ1-4; CDR3aa: CSASFVRTNEKLFF; CDR3nt: TGCAGTGCTAGTTTTGTTAGAACTAATGAAAAACTGTTTTTT
d_gene: NA; abundance: few; v_gene: TRBV19; j_gene: TRBJ1-1; CDR3aa: CASSIQAGGPTEAFF; CDR3nt: TGTGCCAGTAGTATACAGGCGGGGGGTCCCACTGAAGCTTTCTTT
d_gene: TRBD1; abundance: few; v_gene: TRBV30; j_gene: TRBJ2-7; CDR3aa: CAWMGTGPRYEQYF; CDR3nt: TGTGCCTGGATGGGGACAGGCCCACGTTACGAGCAGTACTTC
d_gene: NA; abundance: few; v_gene: TRBV14; j_gene: TRBJ1-2; CDR3aa: CASSPYLRGYGYTF; CDR3nt: TGTGCCAGCAGCCCCTACTTGAGGGGCTATGGCTACACCTTC
d_gene: NA; abundance: NA; v_gene: TRBV7-3; j_gene: TRBJ1-1; CDR3aa: CASSSNPRTEMNTEAFF; CDR3nt: TGTGCCAGCAGCTCAAATCCACGGACAGAGATGAACACTGAAGCTTTCTTT
d_gene: NA; abundance: many; v_gene: TRBV7-6; j_gene: TRBJ1-2; CDR3aa: CASSLEGMSGYTF; CDR3nt: TGTGCCAGCAGCTTGGAGGGTATGAGTGGCTACACCTTC
d_gene: NA; abundance: few; v_gene: TRBV5-6; j_gene: TRBJ2-6; CDR3aa: CASSLTPGVGANVLTF; CDR3nt: TGTGCCAGCAGCCTTACTCCAGGGGTTGGGGCCAACGTCCTGACTTTC
d_gene: NA; abundance: few; v_gene: TRBV20-1; j_gene: TRBJ1-2; CDR3aa: CSARLAGYESFYGYTF; CDR3nt: TGCAGTGCTCGCCTCGCCGGGTACGAATCATTCTATGGCTACACCTTC
d_gene: NA; abundance: few; v_gene: TRBV20-1; j_gene: TRBJ2-1; CDR3aa: CSAESGTEVWEQFF; CDR3nt: TGCAGTGCCGAGTCCGGGACCGAGGTATGGGAGCAGTTCTTC
d_gene: TRBD1; abundance: few; v_gene: TRBV6-1; j_gene: TRBJ1-5; CDR3aa: CASSAGTVYSNQPQHF; CDR3nt: TGTGCCAGCAGCGCCGGGACAGTCTATAGCAATCAGCCCCAGCATTTT
d_gene: NA; abundance: many; v_gene: TRBV12-3/TRBV12-4; j_gene: TRBJ1-5; CDR3aa: CASSQGLSNQPQHF; CDR3nt: TGTGCCAGCAGTCAAGGTCTGAGCAATCAGCCCCAGCATTTT
d_gene: NA; abundance: many; v_gene: TRBV5-1; j_gene: TRBJ1-2; CDR3aa: CASRSTTRALGYGYTF; CDR3nt: TGCGCCAGCAGATCAACGACAAGGGCCCTTGGCTATGGCTACACCTTC
d_gene: TRBD2; abundance: few; v_gene: TRBV19; j_gene: TRBJ2-3; CDR3aa: CASSPPGGGVTDTQYF; CDR3nt: TGTGCCAGTAGTCCCCCCGGGGGAGGGGTCACAGATACGCAGTATTTT
d_gene: NA; abundance: NA; v_gene: TRBV10-1; j_gene: TRBJ2-1; CDR3aa: CASRPPPDNEQFF; CDR3nt: TGCGCCAGCAGACCCCCTCCTGACAATGAGCAGTTCTTC
d_gene: TRBD1; abundance: few; v_gene: TRBV27; j_gene: TRBJ1-4; CDR3aa: CASSPRDRGDEKLFF; CDR3nt: TGTGCCAGCAGTCCTCGGGACAGGGGCGATGAAAAACTGTTTTTT
d_gene: TRBD1; abundance: many; v_gene: TRBV2; j_gene: TRBJ2-2; CDR3aa: CASRSTGTGLTGELFF; CDR3nt: TGTGCCAGCAGATCAACCGGGACAGGGCTCACCGGGGAGCTGTTTTTT
d_gene: NA; abundance: many; v_gene: TRBV3-1; j_gene: TRBJ2-5; CDR3aa: CASKREAGAVQETQYF; CDR3nt: TGTGCCAGCAAAAGAGAGGCAGGAGCCGTCCAAGAGACCCAGTACTTC
d_gene: NA; abundance: NA; v_gene: TRBV2; j_gene: TRBJ1-3; CDR3aa: CASSQPPDINSGNTIYF; CDR3nt: TGCGCCAGCAGCCAACCCCCGGACATCAACTCTGGAAACACCATATATTTT
d_gene: NA; abundance: many; v_gene: TRBV5-1; j_gene: TRBJ1-1; CDR3aa: CASSFYVNTEAFF; CDR3nt: TGCGCCAGCAGCTTTTACGTGAACACTGAAGCTTTCTTT
d_gene: NA; abundance: many; v_gene: TRBV29-1; j_gene: TRBJ1-2; CDR3aa: CSAQTGIGYGYTF; CDR3nt: TGCAGCGCGCAAACAGGAATCGGCTATGGCTACACCTTC
d_gene: TRBD2; abundance: many; v_gene: TRBV11-2; j_gene: TRBJ2-3; CDR3aa: CASSFRGGGAFDTQYF; CDR3nt: TGTGCCAGCAGCTTTCGGGGCGGGGGGGCCTTCGATACGCAGTATTTT
d_gene: TRBD2; abundance: few; v_gene: TRBV6-6; j_gene: TRBJ2-1; CDR3aa: CASSYLAGAGDNEQFF; CDR3nt: TGTGCCAGCAGTTACTTAGCTGGGGCGGGGGACAATGAGCAGTTCTTC
d_gene: NA; abundance: NA; v_gene: TRBV19; j_gene: TRBJ2-2; CDR3aa: CASSIDTVRLQLGDLFF; CDR3nt: TGTGCCAGTAGTATAGATACGGTCAGGCTCCAACTCGGGGACCTGTTTTTT
d_gene: NA; abundance: NA; v_gene: TRBV5-1; j_gene: TRBJ2-2; CDR3aa: CASRAAGTENTGELFF; CDR3nt: TGCGCCAGCAGGGCTGCCGGGACCGAGAACACCGGGGAGCTGTTTTTT
d_gene: NA; abundance: NA; v_gene: TRBV7-9; j_gene: TRBJ2-3; CDR3aa: CASSLVQGLDTQYF; CDR3nt: TGTGCCAGCAGCTTAGTACAGGGCTTAGATACGCAGTATTTT
d_gene: NA; abundance: NA; v_gene: TRBV7-2; j_gene: TRBJ2-1; CDR3aa: CASSLGGVTYNERFF; CDR3nt: TGTGCCAGCAGCTTAGGCGGGGTAACCTACAATGAGCGGTTCTTC
d_gene: NA; abundance: NA; v_gene: TRBV15; j_gene: TRBJ2-3; CDR3aa: CATSRVRVGHRTDTQYF; CDR3nt: TGTGCCACCAGCAGAGTTCGAGTCGGGCACCGCACAGATACGCAGTATTTT
d_gene: TRBD1; abundance: many; v_gene: TRBV9; j_gene: TRBJ1-1; CDR3aa: CASSVSGGMNTEAFF; CDR3nt: TGTGCCAGCAGCGTTTCAGGGGGGATGAACACTGAAGCTTTCTTT
d_gene: TRBD1; abundance: NA; v_gene: TRBV9; j_gene: TRBJ2-1; CDR3aa: CASSVVSGTGQGYNEQFF; CDR3nt: TGTGCCAGCAGCGTAGTTTCTGGGACGGGACAGGGCTACAATGAGCAGTTCTTC
d_gene: NA; abundance: many; v_gene: TRBV20-1; j_gene: TRBJ2-3; CDR3aa: CSASTSGGGSTDTQYF; CDR3nt: NA
d_gene: NA; abundance: few; v_gene: TRBV5-1; j_gene: TRBJ2-7; CDR3aa: CASSSGGQGHYEQYF; CDR3nt: TGCGCCAGCAGCTCCGGGGGGCAGGGACACTACGAGCAGTACTTC
d_gene: NA; abundance: NA; v_gene: TRBV5-8; j_gene: TRBJ1-5; CDR3aa: CASSGRGEGNQPQHF; CDR3nt: TGTGCCTCCTCGGGCAGGGGCGAGGGCAATCAGCCCCAGCATTTT
d_gene: NA; abundance: NA; v_gene: TRBV5-1; j_gene: TRBJ1-4; CDR3aa: CASSLGQAELFF; CDR3nt: TGCGCCAGCAGCTTGGGGCAGGCGGAACTGTTTTTT
d_gene: NA; abundance: many; v_gene: TRBV2; j_gene: TRBJ1-1; CDR3aa: CASSEMGDALNTEAFF; CDR3nt: TGTGCCAGCAGTGAAATGGGGGACGCCCTGAACACTGAAGCTTTCTTT
d_gene: TRBD2; abundance: many; v_gene: TRBV19; j_gene: TRBJ2-7; CDR3aa: CASRSRTSGPYEQYF; CDR3nt: TGTGCCAGTAGGAGTAGAACTAGCGGACCCTACGAGCAGTACTTC
d_gene: NA; abundance: NA; v_gene: TRBV29-1; j_gene: TRBJ1-6; CDR3aa: CSVAGESPLHF; CDR3nt: TGCAGCGTTGCGGGAGAATCACCCCTCCACTTT
d_gene: NA; abundance: few; v_gene: TRBV7-6; j_gene: TRBJ1-4; CDR3aa: CASSLSLGGFEKLFF; CDR3nt: TGTGCCAGCAGCTTAAGTCTAGGGGGGTTTGAAAAACTGTTTTTT
d_gene: TRBD2; abundance: many; v_gene: TRBV2; j_gene: TRBJ2-7; CDR3aa: CASSASGASYEQYF; CDR3nt: TGTGCCAGCAGTGCTAGCGGGGCTTCCTACGAGCAGTACTTC
d_gene: NA; abundance: NA; v_gene: TRBV9; j_gene: TRBJ2-7; CDR3aa: CASSDNYEQYF; CDR3nt: TGTGCCAGCAGCGACAACTACGAGCAGTACTTC
d_gene: NA; abundance: many; v_gene: TRBV18; j_gene: TRBJ1-5; CDR3aa: CASSPQSNQPQHF; CDR3nt: TGTGCCAGCTCACCTCAGAGCAATCAGCCCCAGCATTTT
d_gene: NA; abundance: many; v_gene: TRBV3-1; j_gene: TRBJ2-1; CDR3aa: CASSPGWYNEQFF; CDR3nt: TGTGCCAGCAGCCCCGGTTGGTACAATGAGCAGTTCTTC
d_gene: NA; abundance: many; v_gene: TRBV20-1; j_gene: TRBJ2-7; CDR3aa: CSARDMGRAYEQYF; CDR3nt: TGCAGTGCTAGAGATATGGGGAGAGCCTACGAGCAGTACTTC
d_gene: NA; abundance: few; v_gene: TRBV7-3; j_gene: TRBJ1-1; CDR3aa: CASSFAGTENTEAFF; CDR3nt: TGTGCCAGCAGCTTTGCCGGGACCGAGAACACTGAAGCTTTCTTT
d_gene: NA; abundance: NA; v_gene: TRBV6-1; j_gene: TRBJ1-1; CDR3aa: CASTGTTLIFADTEAFF; CDR3nt: TGTGCCAGCACCGGGACAACGTTGATATTCGCGGACACTGAAGCTTTCTTT
d_gene: NA; abundance: once; v_gene: TRBV7-2; j_gene: TRBJ2-4; CDR3aa: CASSLMPMAKNIQYF; CDR3nt: TGTGCCAGCAGCTTAATGCCCATGGCCAAAAACATTCAGTACTTC